This T cell receptor beta chain was observed in a study of beta chain features in type 1 diabetes. Points from the study as a whole: Moderate but significant shortening of TCRB CDR3s was recorded in all four CD4+ subsets from Type 1 diabetes patients.

The CDR3 is 15 amino acids. V gave up 4 bases and J gave up 3 bases; unmatched junction bases: 3. Germline values: CDR1 SGHNT, CDR2 YYREEE (reference sequence). Every bit of the isolated RNA underwent reverse transcription, so sequencing read expressed TCRB transcripts. The study sequenced naive, central memory and regulatory T cell samples to an average of around 3.5 million reads. TCRdb's table, derived via immunoSEQ multiplex PCR, lists solely in-frame clones and lacks some. The sample lists 250,000 to 300,000 clones, 20% to 25% occurring once. This clone was counted only a few times. Antigen: not known.

Sequenced: naive CD4+ T cells from blood. This chain uses TRBV5-4 with TRBJ2-1, with 11 bases matching TRBD2. The sequence derives from a woman aged 25-40 years with type 1 diabetes. CDR3 coding DNA: TGTGCCAGCAGCCACCTAGCGGGAGGCTACAATGAGCAGTTCTTC. Translating it yields CASSHLAGGYNEQFF.